The 2 T cell receptor beta chains below were found in one sample sequenced in a study of blood T cell repertoires in COVID-19. Measured with immunoSEQ multiplex PCR; TCRdb has only the in-frame clones, and not every one. This repertoire shows approximately 500,000 clones, roughly nine tenths found once; its top ten account for roughly 8.3%. Input material: peripheral blood. These receptors came from a woman aged 45-60 years with COVID-19, enrolled during active disease.

The chain carries TRBV24-1 and TRBJ2-1; 11 bases line up with TRBD2. Germline V lookup: CDR1 KGHDR, CDR2 SFDVKD. Unmatched junction bases numbered 8, after V lost 2 bases and J lost 0 bases. This CDR3 has 19 residues. CDR3 residues: CATSDSRTSGFRSYNEQFF. CDR3 coding DNA: TGTGCCACCAGTGATTCCCGGACTAGCGGGTTCCGCTCCTACAATGAGCAGTTCTTC.

For this clone: Other DNA sequences in this specimen translate into the identical CDR3. This chain connects TRBV9 to TRBJ2-6; 8 nucleotides align to TRBD1. The trim removed 4 bases at V and 1 base at J, leaving 1 base unmatched. This CDR3 region has 15 residues. Germline CDR1 is SGDLS and CDR2 is YYNGEE. CDR3 nucleotides: TGTGCCAGCAGCCGGACAGGGTCTGGGGCCAACGTCCTGACTTTC. Translation gives CASSRTGSGANVLTF.